These 10 T cell receptor beta chains were sequenced from one sample in a study of blood T cell repertoires in COVID-19. Here immunoSEQ multiplex PCR was the method, and the copy in TCRdb shows in-frame clones only, minus some. The sample has roughly 140,000 clones; approximately 86% are singletons. Sequenced material: peripheral blood. These receptors came from a man aged 65-85 years with acute or convalescent COVID-19.

J is TRBJ1-2 and V is TRBV6-1; 11 bases map to TRBD1. This CDR3 is built from 15 residues. In germline, CDR1 is MNHNS, CDR2 SASEGT. V lost 3 bases and J lost 5; bases outside the gene matches: 5. CDR3 sequence (DNA): TGTGCCAGCAGTGAGGGGGACAGGGGGTGGTATGGCTACACCTTC. The encoded protein is CASSEGDRGWYGYTF.

The chain carries TRBV7-2 and TRBJ1-4, with 9 bases that match TRBD1. This CDR3 comprises 15 residues. V trimming: 4 bases; J trimming: 8 bases; junction bases outside the gene matches: 8. CDR1 and CDR2 (germline): SGHTA, FQGNSA. In DNA, the CDR3 is TGTGCCAGCAGCTCTCGGACAGGGGCGTGGGAAAAACTGTTTTTT. It is translated as CASSSRTGAWEKLFF.

This clone counts as medium-sized (0.01 to 0.1%). J is TRBJ2-7 and V is TRBV19; 14 nucleotides agree with TRBD2. V lost 5 bases and J lost 5; bases outside the gene matches: 2. The CDR3 consists of 14 residues. Germline CDR1 LNHDA, CDR2 SQIVND (reference sequence). The DNA for the CDR3 is TGTGCCAGTAGTCAGACTAGCGGGAGGGACGAGCAGTACTTC. The encoded protein is CASSQTSGRDEQYF.

V usage is TRBV4-2 and J usage is TRBJ2-1; 7 bases line up with TRBD2. The CDR3 spans 16 residues. CDR1 is LGHNA, CDR2 YNFKEQ, per germline. V lost 0 bases to trimming and J lost 1 base; unmatched junction nucleotides: 3. CDR3 DNA: TGTGCCAGCAGCCAAGACGGGGGAGGGTCCTACAATGAGCAGTTCTTC. Translating it yields CASSQDGGGSYNEQFF.

V gene TRBV10-3 combines with J gene TRBJ1-1, with a tentative D call TRBD1 (5 bases). V was pared by 4 bases and J by 5 bases, with 14 bases between. CDR1 and CDR2 from the germline V gene are ENHRY and SYGVKD. There are 14 residues in the CDR3. CDR3 DNA: TGTGCCATCAGTGGCAGGGAGGGGACTACTGAAGCTTTCTTT. Translated, it gives CAISGREGTTEAFF.

The J gene is TRBJ1-1, the V gene TRBV19; D not certain. V gave up 6 bases and J gave up 8 bases, with 13 bases separating them. Germline CDR1 reads LNHDA; CDR2 reads SQIVND (reference sequence). The CDR3 sequence is 12 residues long. The CDR3 protein is CASRFEVSEAFF. As DNA, the CDR3 is TGTGCCAGTAGGTTTGAGGTTTCCGAAGCTTTCTTT.

The chain joins TRBV5-1 to TRBJ1-1; the D gene is possibly TRBD1 (5 bases). Germline CDR1 and CDR2: SGHRS and YFSETQ. The CDR3 runs to 15 residues. V was cut by 1 base and J by 5 bases, with 15 bases left in between. The CDR3 protein is CASSLLSGLATEAFF. The CDR3 region has the DNA TGCGCCAGCAGCTTGCTGTCAGGGTTGGCGACTGAAGCTTTCTTT.

This clone was recorded only once. The J gene is TRBJ1-4, the V gene TRBV29-1; D remains ambiguous. The germline V gene encodes CDR1 SQVTM and CDR2 ANQGSEA. The CDR3 runs 16 residues. Between the trimmed V and J ends, which lost 4 bases and 4 bases, there was a span of 19 bases. For the CDR3, the DNA is TGCAGCGTTGGGGGTGTGGCGGGCAAGGGTAATGAAAAACTGTTTTTT. The encoded protein is CSVGGVAGKGNEKLFF.

The chain is built from TRBV6-2 or TRBV6-3 and TRBJ2-7, with D perhaps TRBD2 (5 bases). Germline values: CDR1 MNHEY, CDR2 SVGEGT. Trimming took 2 bases from V and 3 from J, leaving 14 bases between them. This CDR3 is 15 amino acids long. The DNA for the CDR3 is TGTGCCAGCAGTTACCGGGAAGAGCTAAACTACGAGCAGTACTTC. Its translation: CASSYREELNYEQYF.

This clone has a single count. CDR3 protein: CASSQEGRGWGYTF. CDR3 bases: TGCGCCAGCAGCCAAGAGGGCAGGGGCTGGGGCTACACCTTC. The chain combines TRBV4-1 with TRBJ1-2; D perhaps matches TRBD1 (6 bases). CDR3 length equals 14 residues. Trimming took 0 bases from V and 8 from J, leaving 13 bases between them. Germline V gives CDR1 MGHRA, CDR2 YSYEKL.